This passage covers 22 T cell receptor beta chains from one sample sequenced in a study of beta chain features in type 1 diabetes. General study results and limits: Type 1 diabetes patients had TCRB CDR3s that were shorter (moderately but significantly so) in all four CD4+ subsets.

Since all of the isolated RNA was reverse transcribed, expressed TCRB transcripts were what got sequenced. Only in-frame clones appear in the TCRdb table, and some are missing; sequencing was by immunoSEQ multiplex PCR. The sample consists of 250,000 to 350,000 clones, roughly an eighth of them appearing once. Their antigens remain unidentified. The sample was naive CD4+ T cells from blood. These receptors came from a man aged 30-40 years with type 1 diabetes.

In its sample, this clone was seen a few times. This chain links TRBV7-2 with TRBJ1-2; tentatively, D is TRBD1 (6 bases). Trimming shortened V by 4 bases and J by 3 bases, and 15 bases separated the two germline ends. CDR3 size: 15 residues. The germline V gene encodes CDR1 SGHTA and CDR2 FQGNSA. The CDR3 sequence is CASSSYLQGHYGYTF. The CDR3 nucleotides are TGTGCCAGCAGCTCTTACCTACAGGGTCACTATGGCTACACCTTC. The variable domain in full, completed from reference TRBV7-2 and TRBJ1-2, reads GAGVSQSPSNKVTEKGKDVELRCDPISGHTALYWYRQSLGQGLEFLIYFQGNSAPDKSGLPSDRFSAERTGGSVSTLTIQRTQQEDSAVYLCASSSYLQGHYGYTFGSGTRLTVV.

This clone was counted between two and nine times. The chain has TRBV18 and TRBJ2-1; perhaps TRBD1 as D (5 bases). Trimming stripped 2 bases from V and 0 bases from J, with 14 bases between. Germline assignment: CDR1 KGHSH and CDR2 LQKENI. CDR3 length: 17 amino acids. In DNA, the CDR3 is TGTGCCAGCTCACCAGATGGGCTCAGGGCCTCCTACAATGAGCAGTTCTTC. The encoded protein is CASSPDGLRASYNEQFF.

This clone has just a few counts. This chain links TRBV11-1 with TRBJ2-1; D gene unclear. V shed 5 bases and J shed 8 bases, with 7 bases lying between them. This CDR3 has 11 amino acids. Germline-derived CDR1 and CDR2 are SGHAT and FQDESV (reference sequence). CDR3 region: CASSPEDEQFF. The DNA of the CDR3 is TGTGCCAGCAGCCCCGAGGATGAGCAGTTCTTC.

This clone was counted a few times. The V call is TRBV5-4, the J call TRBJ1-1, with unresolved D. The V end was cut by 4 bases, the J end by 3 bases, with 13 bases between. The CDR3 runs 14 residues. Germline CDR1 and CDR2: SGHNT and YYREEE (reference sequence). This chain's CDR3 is CASSRIPGDTEAFF. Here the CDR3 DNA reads TGTGCCAGCAGCCGGATCCCAGGTGACACTGAAGCTTTCTTT.

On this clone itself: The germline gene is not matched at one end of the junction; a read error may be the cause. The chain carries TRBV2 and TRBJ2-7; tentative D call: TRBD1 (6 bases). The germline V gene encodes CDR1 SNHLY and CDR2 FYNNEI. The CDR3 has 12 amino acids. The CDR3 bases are TGTGCCAGCGGGGACATTACAGGGTCCCGACACTTC. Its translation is CASGDITGSRHF.

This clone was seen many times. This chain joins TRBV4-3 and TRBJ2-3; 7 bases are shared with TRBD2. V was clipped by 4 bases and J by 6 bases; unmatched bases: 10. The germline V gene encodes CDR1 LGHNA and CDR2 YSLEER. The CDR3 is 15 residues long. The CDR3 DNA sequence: TGCGCCAGCAGCCCATCACCGACTAGCATCGATACGCAGTATTTT. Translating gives CASSPSPTSIDTQYF.

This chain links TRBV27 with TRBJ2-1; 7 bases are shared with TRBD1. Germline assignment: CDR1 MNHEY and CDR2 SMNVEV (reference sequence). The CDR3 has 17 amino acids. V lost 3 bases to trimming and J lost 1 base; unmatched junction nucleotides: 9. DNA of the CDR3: TGTGCCAGCAGTTTGAAATGGGACAGTTTTTCCTACAATGAGCAGTTCTTC. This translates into CASSLKWDSFSYNEQFF.

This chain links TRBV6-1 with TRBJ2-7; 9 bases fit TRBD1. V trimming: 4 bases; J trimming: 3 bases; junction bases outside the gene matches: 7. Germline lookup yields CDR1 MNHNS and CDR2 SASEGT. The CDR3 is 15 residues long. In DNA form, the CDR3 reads TGTGCCAGCAGTGCCCGGGACAGGGACTACTACGAGCAGTACTTC. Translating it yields CASSARDRDYYEQYF.

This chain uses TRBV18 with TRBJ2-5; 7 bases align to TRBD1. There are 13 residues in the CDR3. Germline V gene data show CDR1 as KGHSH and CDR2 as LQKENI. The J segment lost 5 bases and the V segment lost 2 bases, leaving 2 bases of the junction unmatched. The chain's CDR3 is CASSPGRGETQYF. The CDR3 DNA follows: TGTGCCAGCTCACCAGGCAGGGGGGAGACCCAGTACTTC.

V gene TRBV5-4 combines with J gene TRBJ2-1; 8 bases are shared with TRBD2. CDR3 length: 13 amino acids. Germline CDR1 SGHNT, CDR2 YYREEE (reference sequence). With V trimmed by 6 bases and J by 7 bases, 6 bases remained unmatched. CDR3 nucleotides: TGTGCCAGCACCAGCGGGAGTGGAAATGAGCAGTTCTTC. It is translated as CASTSGSGNEQFF.

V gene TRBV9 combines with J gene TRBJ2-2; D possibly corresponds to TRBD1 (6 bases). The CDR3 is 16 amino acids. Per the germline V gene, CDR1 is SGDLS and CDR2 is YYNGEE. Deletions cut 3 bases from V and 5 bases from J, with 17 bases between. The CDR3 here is CASSGPVGGETGELFF. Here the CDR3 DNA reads TGTGCCAGCAGCGGCCCCGTAGGGGGAGAGACCGGGGAGCTGTTTTTT. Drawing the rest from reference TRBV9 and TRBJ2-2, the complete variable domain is DSGVTQTPKHLITATGQRVTLRCSPRSGDLSVYWYQQSLDQGLQFLIQYYNGEERAKGNILERFSAQQFPDLHSELNLSSLELGDSALYFCASSGPVGGETGELFFGEGSRLTVL.

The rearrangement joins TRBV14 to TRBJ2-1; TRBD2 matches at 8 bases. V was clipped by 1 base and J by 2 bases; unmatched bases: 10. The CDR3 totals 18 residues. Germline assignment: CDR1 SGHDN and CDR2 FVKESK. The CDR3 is CASSQVIGGGGTYNEQFF. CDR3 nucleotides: TGTGCCAGCAGCCAAGTCATCGGGGGGGGAGGCACCTACAATGAGCAGTTCTTC.

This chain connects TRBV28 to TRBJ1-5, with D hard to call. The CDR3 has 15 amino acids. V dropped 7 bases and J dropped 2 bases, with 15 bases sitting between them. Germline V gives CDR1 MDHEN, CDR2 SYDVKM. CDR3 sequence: CASTSSGSRNQPQHF. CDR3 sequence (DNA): TGTGCCAGCACCTCCAGCGGGTCTCGCAATCAGCCCCAGCATTTT. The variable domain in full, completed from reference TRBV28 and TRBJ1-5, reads DVKVTQSSRYLVKRTGEKVFLECVQDMDHENMFWYRQDPGLGLRLIYFSYDVKMKEKGDIPEGYSVSREKKERFSLILESASTNQTSMYLCASTSSGSRNQPQHFGDGTRLSIL.

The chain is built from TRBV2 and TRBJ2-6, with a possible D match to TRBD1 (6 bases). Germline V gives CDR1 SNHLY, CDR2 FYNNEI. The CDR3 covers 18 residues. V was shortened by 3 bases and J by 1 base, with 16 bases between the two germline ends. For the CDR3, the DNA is TGTGCCAGCAGTGAGGCTGCAGGGGTATGGTCTGGGGCCAACGTCCTGACTTTC. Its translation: CASSEAAGVWSGANVLTF.

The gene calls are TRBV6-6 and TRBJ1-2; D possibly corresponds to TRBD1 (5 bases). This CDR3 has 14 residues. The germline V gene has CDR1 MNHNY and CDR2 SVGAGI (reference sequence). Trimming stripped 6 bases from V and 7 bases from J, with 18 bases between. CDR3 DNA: TGTGCCAGCAGCCCGGCGGGGCGAATAGTTGGCTACACCTTC. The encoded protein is CASSPAGRIVGYTF.

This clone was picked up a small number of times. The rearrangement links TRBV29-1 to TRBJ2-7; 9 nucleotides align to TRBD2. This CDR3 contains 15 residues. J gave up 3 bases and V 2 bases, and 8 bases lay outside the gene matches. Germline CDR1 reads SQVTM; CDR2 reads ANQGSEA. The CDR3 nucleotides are TGCAGCGTTGAACGGCTAGCGGGACCGAACTACGAGCAGTACTTC. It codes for CSVERLAGPNYEQYF.

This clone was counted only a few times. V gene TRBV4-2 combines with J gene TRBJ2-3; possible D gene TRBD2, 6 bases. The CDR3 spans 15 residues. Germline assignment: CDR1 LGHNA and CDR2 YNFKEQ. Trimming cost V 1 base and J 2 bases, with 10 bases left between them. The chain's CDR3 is CASSQAAGTTDTQYF. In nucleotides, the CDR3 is TGTGCCAGCAGCCAAGCGGCGGGGACCACAGATACGCAGTATTTT.

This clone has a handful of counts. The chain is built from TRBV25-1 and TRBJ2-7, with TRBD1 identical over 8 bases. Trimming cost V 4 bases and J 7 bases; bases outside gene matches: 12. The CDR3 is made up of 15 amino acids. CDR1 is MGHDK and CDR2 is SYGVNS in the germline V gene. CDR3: CASSGSGTGFKEQYF. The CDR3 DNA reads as TGTGCCAGCAGTGGATCCGGGACAGGCTTTAAAGAGCAGTACTTC.

CDR3 DNA: TGTGCCAGCAGCTCCCCCATGGATGGGGGAGGATCCACCTTC. Translating it yields CASSSPMDGGGSTF. J is TRBJ1-2 and V is TRBV5-4; TRBD1 might be the D (5 bases). Germline CDR1 SGHNT, CDR2 YYREEE (reference sequence). This CDR3 comprises 14 residues. V lost 3 bases and J 13 bases, leaving 22 bases between the germline ends.

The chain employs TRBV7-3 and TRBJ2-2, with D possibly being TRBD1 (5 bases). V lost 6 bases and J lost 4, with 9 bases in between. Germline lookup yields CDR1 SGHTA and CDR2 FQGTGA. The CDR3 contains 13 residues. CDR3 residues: CASRQGSTGELFF. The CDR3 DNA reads TGTGCCAGCAGGCAGGGAAGCACCGGGGAGCTGTTTTTT.

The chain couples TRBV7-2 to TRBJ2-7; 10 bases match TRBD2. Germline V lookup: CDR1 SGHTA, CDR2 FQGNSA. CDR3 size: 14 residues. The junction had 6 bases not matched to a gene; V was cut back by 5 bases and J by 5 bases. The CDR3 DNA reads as TGTGCCAGCAGCCTAAGCGGGAGGGTTGACGAGCAGTACTTC. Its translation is CASSLSGRVDEQYF. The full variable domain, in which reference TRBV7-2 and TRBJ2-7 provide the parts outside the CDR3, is GAGVSQSPSNKVTEKGKDVELRCDPISGHTALYWYRQSLGQGLEFLIYFQGNSAPDKSGLPSDRFSAERTGGSVSTLTIQRTQQEDSAVYLCASSLSGRVDEQYFGPGTRLTVT.

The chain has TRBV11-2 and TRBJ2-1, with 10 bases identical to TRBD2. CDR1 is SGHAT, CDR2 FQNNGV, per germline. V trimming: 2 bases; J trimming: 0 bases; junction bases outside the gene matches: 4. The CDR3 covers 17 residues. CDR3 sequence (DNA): TGTGCCAGCAGCTTAACGGCTAGCGGGAGCTCCTACAATGAGCAGTTCTTC. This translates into CASSLTASGSSYNEQFF.